The 14 T cell receptor beta chains listed next were all sequenced from one sample in a study of cytomegalovirus exposure and HLA in healthy donors. Use of 60 Vbeta and 13 Jbeta primers characterized the PCR. Only in-frame clones appear in the TCRdb table, and some are missing; sequencing was by immunoSEQ multiplex PCR. The table has roughly 130,000 clones, about 66% seen once. The sample was PBMCs. The receptors shown here come from a man under 40 in good health and CMV-seropositive.

This rearrangement joins TRBV7-8 to TRBJ2-3; 9 nucleotides align to TRBD2. Trimming cost V 6 bases and J 3 bases; bases outside gene matches: 16. The CDR3 has 18 amino acids. Per germline, CDR1 SGHVS and CDR2 FQNEAQ. CDR3 nucleotide sequence: TGTGCCAGCAGTTTGGCTCTAGCGGGAACCGAGGAAACAGATACGCAGTATTTT. Amino acid sequence: CASSLALAGTEETDTQYF.

This chain links TRBV6-4 with TRBJ2-7; the match to TRBD1 covers 9 bases. Germline V gene data show CDR1 as MRHNA and CDR2 as SNTAGT. The ends lost 10 bases at V and 3 bases at J; junction bases unmatched: 10. This CDR3 has 14 residues. CDR3 sequence: CANPGTGCFYEQYF. The DNA of the CDR3 is TGTGCCAACCCCGGGACAGGGTGTTTCTACGAGCAGTACTTC.

The sample holds a few counts of this clone. The chain uses TRBV7-3 and TRBJ2-5, with D perhaps matching TRBD2 (5 bases). The CDR3 extends over 14 amino acids. Germline CDR1 and CDR2: SGHTA and FQGTGA. The ends were cut back, 2 bases at V and 4 bases at J, with 11 bases in the middle. The CDR3 sequence: CASSLEGRGETQYF. The CDR3, as DNA: TGTGCCAGCAGCTTAGAAGGTCGGGGAGAGACCCAGTACTTC.

The chain recombines TRBV2 with TRBJ2-5; D gene unclear. Trimming removed 5 bases from V and 7 bases from J, with 5 bases in between. This CDR3 is 10 amino acids long. Germline-derived CDR1 and CDR2 are SNHLY and FYNNEI. The CDR3 is CASSSVTQYF. Here the CDR3 DNA reads TGTGCCAGCAGTAGCGTGACCCAGTACTTC.

This clone was seen more than once but under ten times. In DNA form, the CDR3 reads TGTGCCAGCAGTGAATCCCCTCTTCTAAAGCAGTTCTTC. Protein sequence: CASSESPLLKQFF. This rearrangement joins TRBV6-1 to TRBJ2-1; D uncertain. The CDR3 runs to 13 residues. Germline lookup yields CDR1 MNHNS and CDR2 SASEGT. V lost 2 bases to trimming and J lost 11 bases, with 13 bases between them.

The chain uses TRBV19 and TRBJ2-3, with 8 nucleotides matching TRBD2. V dropped 4 bases and J dropped 6; count of bases not matched to a gene: 15. The CDR3 is 17 residues long. CDR1 LNHDA and CDR2 SQIVND come from the germline V gene (reference sequence). This chain's CDR3 is CASSSSRSGSFTDTQYF. In nucleotides, the CDR3 is TGTGCCAGTAGTAGCTCTAGGAGCGGGAGCTTCACCGATACGCAGTATTTT.

This clone was recorded once. The chain couples TRBV27 to TRBJ2-3; 10 bases map to TRBD1. Trimming cost V 4 bases and J 0 bases; bases outside gene matches: 13. From germline, CDR1 is MNHEY and CDR2 SMNVEV (reference sequence). This CDR3 contains 19 residues. The CDR3 coding sequence is TGTGCCAGCAGTTGGAGTCCCGGGACAGGGGTCGTTAGCACAGATACGCAGTATTTT. It yields the protein CASSWSPGTGVVSTDTQYF.

The count of this clone is one. This chain joins TRBV18 and TRBJ1-3, with D unresolved. CDR1 and CDR2 (germline): KGHSH, LQKENI. This CDR3 has 15 amino acids. The V end lost 3 bases, the J end lost 0 bases, and 9 bases lay between the germline ends. The CDR3 DNA sequence: TGTGCCAGCTCACCTGGTACAAACTCTGGAAACACCATATATTTT. Its protein product is CASSPGTNSGNTIYF.

The chain is built from TRBV5-1 and TRBJ1-4, with D possibly matching TRBD1 (6 bases). CDR1 is SGHRS, CDR2 YFSETQ, per germline. Trimming stripped 4 bases from V and 2 bases from J, with 15 bases between. There are 16 residues in the CDR3. Here the CDR3 reads CASSRFGGATNEKLFF. CDR3 nucleotides: TGCGCCAGCAGCCGCTTCGGGGGGGCGACTAATGAAAAACTGTTTTTT. Full variable domain (remainder filled in from reference TRBV5-1 and TRBJ1-4): KAGVTQTPRYLIKTRGQQVTLSCSPISGHRSVSWYQQTPGQGLQFLFEYFSETQRNKGNFPGRFSGRQFSNSRSEMNVSTLELGDSALYLCASSRFGGATNEKLFFGSGTQLSVL.

J is TRBJ1-2 and V is TRBV6-5; D gene ambiguous. Germline-derived CDR1 and CDR2 are MNHEY and SVGAGI. The CDR3 has 13 amino acids. V was shortened by 6 bases and J by 8 bases, with 16 bases between the two germline ends. The CDR3 spells CASSRSESGGYTF. The CDR3 coding sequence is TGTGCCAGCAGCCGATCCGAGAGCGGGGGCTACACCTTC.

A few counts support this clone. This chain joins TRBV5-1 and TRBJ1-3; 9 positions match TRBD1. This CDR3 spans 15 amino acids. CDR1 is SGHRS, CDR2 YFSETQ, per germline. J lost 8 bases, V lost 3 bases, and 9 bases had no gene match. The CDR3 sequence is CASSWKTGGIDTIYF. CDR3 DNA sequence: TGCGCCAGCAGCTGGAAGACAGGGGGAATCGACACCATATATTTT.

The chain combines TRBV5-4 with TRBJ2-7; 7 nucleotides agree with TRBD2. V was pared by 4 bases and J by 7 bases, with 11 bases of the junction left unmatched. The CDR3 sequence is 14 residues long. The germline V gene has CDR1 SGHNT and CDR2 YYREEE (reference sequence). This CDR3 is CASSQLARPVEQYF. The CDR3 DNA sequence: TGTGCCAGCAGCCAACTAGCGAGGCCCGTGGAGCAGTACTTC.

The V gene is TRBV11-3, the J gene TRBJ1-1, with 11 bases that match TRBD1. The CDR3 is 13 residues long. The germline V gene has CDR1 SGHNT and CDR2 YENEEA. The junction had 5 bases not matched to a gene; V was cut back by 3 bases and J by 11 bases. This CDR3 is CASSFGQGARAFF. CDR3 in DNA: TGTGCCAGCAGCTTCGGACAGGGGGCGCGGGCTTTCTTT.

CDR3 nucleotide sequence: TGTGCCTGGGGGCCCTACAATGAGCAGTTCTTC. Its translation: CAWGPYNEQFF. This chain connects TRBV30 to TRBJ2-1; D unresolved. This CDR3 spans 11 amino acids. CDR1 and CDR2 from the germline V gene are GTSNPN and SVGIG (reference sequence). Trimming took off 5 bases at V and 2 bases at J, with 4 bases between the two ends. The full variable domain, rest sourced from reference TRBV30 and TRBJ2-1, is SQTIHQWPATLVQPVGSPLSLECTVEGTSNPNLYWYRQAAGRGLQLLFYSVGIGQISSEVPQNLSASRPQDRQFILSSKKLLLSDSGFYLCAWGPYNEQFFGPGTRLTVL.